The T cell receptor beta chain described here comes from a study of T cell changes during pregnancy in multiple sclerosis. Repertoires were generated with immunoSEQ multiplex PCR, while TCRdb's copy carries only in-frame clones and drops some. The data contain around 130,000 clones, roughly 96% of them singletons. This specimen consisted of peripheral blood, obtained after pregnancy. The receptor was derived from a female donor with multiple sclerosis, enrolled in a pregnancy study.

Here the CDR3 DNA reads TGTGCCAGCAGTTACTCGGGCCTAGCGTCCTACAATGAGCAGTTCTTC. This encodes CASSYSGLASYNEQFF. V is TRBV6-5 and J is TRBJ2-1; D may be TRBD2 (6 bases). The germline V gene encodes CDR1 MNHEY and CDR2 SVGAGI. The CDR3 is 16 amino acids. V was shortened by 0 bases and J by 1 base, with 10 bases between the two germline ends.